The rows below give T cell receptor beta chains drawn from one sample of a study of blood T cell repertoires in COVID-19. Sequenced by immunoSEQ multiplex PCR; TCRdb stores in-frame clones only, minus some. The sample records fewer than 450,000 clones, roughly 87% being singletons. Source material: PBMCs or T cells enriched from blood (not recorded which). These receptors came from a woman in her twenties or thirties who had recovered from COVID-19. Each CDR3 is given with its conserved first and last residue. The order of the fields is CDR3 protein, CDR3 DNA, clone size, J gene, D gene, V gene. A D gene is named only where the DNA matches it firmly. Expanded clones get a size class; other rows say once, few or many, or leave the size out.

CDR3 protein: CASRPILGGGASTDTQYF; CDR3 DNA: TGTGCCAGCAGACCTATCCTTGGCGGGGGGGCTAGCACAGATACGCAGTATTTT; clone size: NA; J gene: TRBJ2-3; D gene: TRBD2; V gene: TRBV27
CDR3 protein: CASSLGGVAVEKLFF; CDR3 DNA: TGTGCCAGCAGTTTGGGGGGGGTGGCTGTTGAAAAACTGTTTTTT; clone size: NA; J gene: TRBJ1-4; D gene: NA; V gene: TRBV27
CDR3 protein: CAWSAKQRGLGYNSPLHF; CDR3 DNA: TGTGCCTGGAGTGCGAAGCAAAGGGGGCTTGGGTATAATTCACCCCTCCACTTT; clone size: NA; J gene: TRBJ1-6; D gene: TRBD1; V gene: TRBV30
CDR3 protein: CATSRGGWGDNQPQHF; CDR3 DNA: TGTGCCACCAGCAGAGGAGGCTGGGGGGACAATCAGCCCCAGCATTTT; clone size: NA; J gene: TRBJ1-5; D gene: NA; V gene: TRBV15
CDR3 protein: CASGPGLTQGETQYF; CDR3 DNA: TGTGCTAGTGGTCCCGGGCTTACCCAGGGAGAGACCCAGTACTTC; clone size: NA; J gene: TRBJ2-5; D gene: NA; V gene: TRBV12-5
CDR3 protein: CASSRDRVLPYGYTF; CDR3 DNA: TGTGCCAGCAGCAGAGACAGGGTCCTTCCATATGGCTACACCTTC; clone size: once; J gene: TRBJ1-2; D gene: TRBD1; V gene: TRBV7-9
CDR3 protein: CASSGAGGTIYF; CDR3 DNA: TGTGCCAGCAGCGGAGCCGGGGGCACCATATATTTT; clone size: NA; J gene: TRBJ1-3; D gene: NA; V gene: TRBV9
CDR3 protein: CASSQDLLTEAFF; CDR3 DNA: TGTGCCAGCAGCCAAGATTTACTCACTGAAGCTTTCTTT; clone size: NA; J gene: TRBJ1-1; D gene: NA; V gene: TRBV3-1/TRBV3-2
CDR3 protein: CASSQKGGRQETQYF; CDR3 DNA: TGTGCCAGCAGCCAAAAAGGCGGGAGACAAGAGACCCAGTACTTC; clone size: NA; J gene: TRBJ2-5; D gene: TRBD2; V gene: TRBV16
CDR3 protein: CASSQAQVGARTSSGNTIYF; CDR3 DNA: TGTGCCAGCAGCCAAGCCCAGGTGGGTGCCAGGACAAGCTCTGGAAACACCATATATTTT; clone size: NA; J gene: TRBJ1-3; D gene: NA; V gene: TRBV4-2
CDR3 protein: CATNRGQGGTYNSPLHF; CDR3 DNA: TGTGCCACCAACAGGGGGCAGGGAGGAACCTATAATTCACCCCTCCACTTT; clone size: NA; J gene: TRBJ1-6; D gene: TRBD1; V gene: TRBV28
CDR3 protein: CASSLPGLVAFF; CDR3 DNA: TGTGCCAGCAGTTTACCAGGGCTTGTAGCTTTCTTT; clone size: NA; J gene: TRBJ1-1; D gene: NA; V gene: TRBV28
CDR3 protein: CASSFVPLAGGPKKGYIQYF; CDR3 DNA: TGTGCCAGCAGCTTCGTCCCTCTAGCGGGGGGGCCGAAAAAGGGATACATTCAGTACTTC; clone size: NA; J gene: TRBJ2-4; D gene: TRBD2; V gene: TRBV11-3
CDR3 protein: CATSPAFGLAGSTDTQYF; CDR3 DNA: TGCGCCACCTCCCCGGCCTTTGGACTAGCGGGTAGCACAGATACGCAGTATTTT; clone size: once; J gene: TRBJ2-3; D gene: TRBD2; V gene: TRBV10-1
CDR3 protein: CASSQGRPSGNTIYF; CDR3 DNA: TGTGCCAGCAGCCAAGGGAGACCATCTGGAAACACCATATATTTT; clone size: NA; J gene: TRBJ1-3; D gene: NA; V gene: TRBV3-1/TRBV3-2
CDR3 protein: CAISPPGQDHDGYTF; CDR3 DNA: TGTGCCATCAGTCCCCCGGGACAGGACCACGATGGCTACACCTTC; clone size: NA; J gene: TRBJ1-2; D gene: TRBD1; V gene: TRBV10-3
CDR3 protein: CASSTGQGWEQFF; CDR3 DNA: TGTGCCAGTAGTACCGGACAGGGGTGGGAGCAGTTCTTC; clone size: NA; J gene: TRBJ2-1; D gene: TRBD1; V gene: TRBV19
CDR3 protein: CASSSGGTAEKLFF; CDR3 DNA: TGTGCCAGCAGTTCGGGCGGGACGGCTGAAAAACTGTTTTTT; clone size: NA; J gene: TRBJ1-4; D gene: NA; V gene: TRBV28
CDR3 protein: CAISENPTSSNTGELFF; CDR3 DNA: TGTGCCATCAGTGAGAACCCTACTAGCTCGAACACCGGGGAGCTGTTTTTT; clone size: NA; J gene: TRBJ2-2; D gene: NA; V gene: TRBV10-3
CDR3 protein: CASTVQRGGSLPGELFF; CDR3 DNA: TGCGCCAGCACTGTCCAGCGGGGGGGCAGCCTCCCCGGGGAGCTGTTTTTT; clone size: NA; J gene: TRBJ2-2; D gene: TRBD2; V gene: TRBV5-1
CDR3 protein: CASSLVRDSHTNYGYTF; CDR3 DNA: TGTGCCAGCAGCTTAGTACGGGACAGCCACACTAACTATGGCTACACCTTC; clone size: NA; J gene: TRBJ1-2; D gene: TRBD1; V gene: TRBV7-8
CDR3 protein: CASSSRTGGWETQYF; CDR3 DNA: TGTGCCAGCAGCTCCAGAACAGGGGGCTGGGAGACCCAGTACTTC; clone size: NA; J gene: TRBJ2-5; D gene: TRBD1; V gene: TRBV5-6
CDR3 protein: CASSPVGQANYGYTF; CDR3 DNA: TGTGCCAGCAGCCCAGTGGGACAGGCAAACTATGGCTACACCTTC; clone size: NA; J gene: TRBJ1-2; D gene: TRBD1; V gene: TRBV3-1/TRBV3-2
CDR3 protein: CASSPLGTTTYEQYF; CDR3 DNA: TGTGCCAGCTCACCACTAGGGACTACTACATACGAGCAGTACTTC; clone size: NA; J gene: TRBJ2-7; D gene: TRBD2; V gene: TRBV18
CDR3 protein: CASSQDGGSYSNQPQHF; CDR3 DNA: TGCGCCAGCAGCCAAGACGGCGGGAGTTATAGCAATCAGCCCCAGCATTTT; clone size: NA; J gene: TRBJ1-5; D gene: NA; V gene: TRBV4-1
CDR3 protein: CASSRTADNYGYTF; CDR3 DNA: TGTGCCAGCTCACGAACAGCCGACAACTATGGCTACACCTTC; clone size: NA; J gene: TRBJ1-2; D gene: NA; V gene: TRBV18
CDR3 protein: CASSPRTAVSGNTIYF; CDR3 DNA: TGTGCCAGCAGCCCAAGGACAGCCGTCTCTGGAAACACCATATATTTT; clone size: once; J gene: TRBJ1-3; D gene: NA; V gene: TRBV7-9
CDR3 protein: CASSPSGTGVSPLHF; CDR3 DNA: TGCGCCAGCAGCCCATCCGGGACAGGGGTTTCACCCCTCCACTTT; clone size: NA; J gene: TRBJ1-6; D gene: TRBD1; V gene: TRBV5-1